The 25 T cell receptor beta chains presented below share a single source sample, sequenced in a study of cytomegalovirus exposure and HLA in healthy donors. PCR primers comprised 60 Vbeta and 13 Jbeta primers. The protocol was immunoSEQ multiplex PCR, while the TCRdb copy is restricted to in-frame clones and leaves out a portion. The profile covers roughly 130,000 clones, with 80% appearing a single time and about 5.3% taken by the ten largest. Source material: PBMCs. These receptors were collected from a man aged 30 to 39 in good health and CMV-seronegative.

The chain combines TRBV7-3 with TRBJ2-1; 12 nucleotides agree with TRBD2. V was pared by 3 bases and J by 6 bases, with 3 bases of the junction left unmatched. This CDR3 has 15 residues. Germline lookup yields CDR1 SGHTA and CDR2 FQGTGA. The CDR3 here is CASSFLAGGSNEQFF. The CDR3 coding sequence is TGTGCCAGCAGCTTCCTAGCGGGAGGGAGCAATGAGCAGTTCTTC.

The J gene is TRBJ2-3, the V gene TRBV6-6, with D perhaps matching TRBD2 (5 bases). CDR3 length: 12 residues. V was cut by 6 bases and J by 7 bases, with 11 bases left in between. Germline CDR1 reads MNHNY; CDR2 reads SVGAGI (reference sequence). The CDR3 nucleotides read TGTGCCAGCAGATTCCTAGCTCATACGCAGTATTTT. Its protein product is CASRFLAHTQYF.

This rearrangement joins TRBV5-4 to TRBJ1-1; perhaps TRBD1 as D (6 bases). Germline CDR1 is SGHNT and CDR2 is YYREEE (reference sequence). The V end lost 4 bases, the J end lost 3 bases, and 19 bases lay between the germline ends. The CDR3 spans 16 residues. The CDR3 DNA reads as TGTGCCAGCAGCCGAAATGCAGGGGCGGGAGACACTGAAGCTTTCTTT. Residues: CASSRNAGAGDTEAFF. Together with reference TRBV5-4 and TRBJ1-1, the CDR3 gives the full variable domain: ETGVTQSPTHLIKTRGQQVTLRCSSQSGHNTVSWYQQALGQGPQFIFQYYREEENGRGNFPPRFSGLQFPNYSSELNVNALELDDSALYLCASSRNAGAGDTEAFFGQGTRLTVV.

V and J are TRBV29-1 and TRBJ1-3; D is unclear. V was shortened by 4 bases and J by 0 bases, with 16 bases between the two germline ends. Germline V gives CDR1 SQVTM, CDR2 ANQGSEA. The CDR3 contains 16 residues. The CDR3 region is CSVVGGGSNSGNTIYF. The DNA for the CDR3 is TGCAGCGTTGTCGGAGGAGGCAGCAACTCTGGAAACACCATATATTTT.

The V and J genes are TRBV2 and TRBJ2-7; a possible D gene is TRBD2 (5 bases). The germline V gene encodes CDR1 SNHLY and CDR2 FYNNEI. Trimming removed 5 bases from V and 0 bases from J, with 5 bases in between. This CDR3 has 12 residues. The CDR3 DNA sequence: TGTGCCAGCAGTAGCGGCTCCTACGAGCAGTACTTC. This codes for CASSSGSYEQYF. The whole variable domain, filled in from reference TRBV2 and TRBJ2-7, reads EPEVTQTPSHQVTQMGQEVILRCVPISNHLYFYWYRQILGQKVEFLVSFYNNEISEKSEIFDDQFSVERPDGSNFTLKIRSTKLEDSAMYFCASSSGSYEQYFGPGTRLTVT.

The gene calls are TRBV5-4 and TRBJ2-1, with 7 bases fitting TRBD2. CDR1 is SGHNT, CDR2 YYREEE, per germline (reference sequence). This CDR3 has 14 amino acids. Trimming removed 5 bases from V and 2 bases from J; junction bases left unmatched: 4. In DNA, the CDR3 is TGTGCCAGCAGTCCAGGGACTACCTACAATGAGCAGTTCTTC. Translated: CASSPGTTYNEQFF.

The chain uses TRBV5-1 and TRBJ1-6; no reliable D call. Per the germline V gene, CDR1 is SGHRS and CDR2 is YFSETQ. The CDR3 is 13 residues long. Trimming shortened V by 2 bases and J by 14 bases, and 14 bases separated the two germline ends. The CDR3 loop reads CASSFDGELTLHF. Written as DNA, the CDR3 is TGCGCCAGCAGCTTCGACGGAGAGCTTACCCTCCACTTT.

V usage is TRBV19 and J usage is TRBJ2-1; 7 nucleotides agree with TRBD2. CDR1 LNHDA and CDR2 SQIVND come from the germline V gene (reference sequence). The CDR3 contains 17 residues. Trimming took 1 base from V and 0 from J; bases not matched to a gene: 6. The CDR3 DNA is TGTGCCAGTAGTATAGGGAGGCGCGGGAGCTCCTACAATGAGCAGTTCTTC. It codes for CASSIGRRGSSYNEQFF.

This clone was detected a few times. The chain employs TRBV4-3 and TRBJ2-7; 8 positions match TRBD1. CDR3 size: 18 residues. The germline V gene encodes CDR1 LGHNA and CDR2 YSLEER. Unmatched junction bases numbered 13, after V lost 3 bases and J lost 0 bases. DNA for the CDR3: TGCGCCAGCAGCCAGGACTATATCGGACAGGGAGGCTCCTACGAGCAGTACGTC. Translation: CASSQDYIGQGGSYEQYV.

The chain has TRBV6-6 and TRBJ1-4; maybe TRBD1 (5 bases). CDR1 MNHNY and CDR2 SVGAGI come from the germline V gene (reference sequence). The CDR3 totals 14 residues. Trimming pared 8 bases from V and 0 bases from J, leaving 10 bases between. CDR3 sequence reads: CASETGATNEKLFF. In nucleotides, the CDR3 is TGTGCCAGCGAAACAGGTGCAACTAATGAAAAACTGTTTTTT.

The rearrangement uses TRBV6-5 and TRBJ2-5, with 7 bases that match TRBD2. The CDR3 is 16 residues long. CDR1 is MNHEY and CDR2 is SVGAGI in the germline V gene. With V trimmed by 2 bases and J by 4 bases, 10 bases remained unmatched. This chain's CDR3 is CASSYQRAGRGETQYF. Here the CDR3 DNA reads TGTGCCAGCAGTTACCAACGGGCAGGGAGGGGAGAGACCCAGTACTTC.

The J gene is TRBJ2-7, the V gene TRBV28, with 10 bases fitting TRBD2. The V and J ends lost 6 bases and 3 bases, in that order; junction bases with no gene match: 8. The CDR3 runs 15 residues. Looked up from germline, CDR1 is MDHEN and CDR2 is SYDVKM. The DNA for the CDR3 is TGTGCCAGCAGGGGGGGAGCGGGAGGGATCTACGAGCAGTACTTC. It translates to CASRGGAGGIYEQYF.

This sequence joins TRBV10-3 and TRBJ2-7; D ambiguous. This CDR3 is built from 14 residues. The germline V gene has CDR1 ENHRY and CDR2 SYGVKD. V shed 3 bases and J shed 4 bases, with 13 bases lying between them. The CDR3 coding sequence is TGTGCCATCAGTGACCGCGACACTGGTTACGAGCAGTACTTC. It codes for CAISDRDTGYEQYF.

The count of this clone is one. The CDR3 nucleotides read TGTGCCAGCAGTGAAGTGCGGGACAGGGGACCAGATACGCAGTATTTT. This sequence encodes CASSEVRDRGPDTQYF. The chain recombines TRBV6-1 with TRBJ2-3, with 10 bases lining up with TRBD1. CDR3 length: 16 amino acids. The germline V gene has CDR1 MNHNS and CDR2 SASEGT. V was clipped by 1 base and J by 4 bases; unmatched bases: 5.

This clone has just a few counts. V gene TRBV5-1 combines with J gene TRBJ2-1; no clear D gene. Between the trimmed V and J ends, which lost 3 bases and 9 bases, there was a span of 7 bases. CDR3 length equals 11 residues. Germline CDR1 and CDR2: SGHRS and YFSETQ. The chain's CDR3 is CASSSQREQFF. The CDR3, as DNA: TGCGCCAGCAGCTCACAACGTGAGCAGTTCTTC. The full variable domain, with the rest looked up from reference TRBV5-1 and TRBJ2-1, is KAGVTQTPRYLIKTRGQQVTLSCSPISGHRSVSWYQQTPGQGLQFLFEYFSETQRNKGNFPGRFSGRQFSNSRSEMNVSTLELGDSALYLCASSSQREQFFGPGTRLTVL.

This chain joins TRBV11-2 and TRBJ2-5; 9 bases are shared with TRBD1. The CDR3 totals 15 residues. J gave up 4 bases and V 4 bases, and 7 bases lay outside the gene matches. CDR1 is SGHAT and CDR2 is FQNNGV in the germline V gene. CDR3 coding DNA: TGTGCCAGCAGCTCCGGACAGGGGTGGTTAGAGACCCAGTACTTC. It specifies CASSSGQGWLETQYF.

As DNA, the CDR3 is TGCGCCAGCAGCCAAGGCGCCGGGACTGCGGGTAATGAGCAGTTCTTC. The encoded protein is CASSQGAGTAGNEQFF. The chain links TRBV4-1 to TRBJ2-1; perhaps TRBD2 as D (6 bases). CDR3 length: 16 amino acids. Germline V gives CDR1 MGHRA, CDR2 YSYEKL. Between the trimmed V and J ends, which lost 1 base and 7 bases, there was a span of 17 bases.

A remark on this clone: Other DNA sequences of this sample code for an identical CDR3. The rearrangement joins TRBV7-2 to TRBJ1-6, with D possibly matching TRBD1 (5 bases). Between the trimmed V and J ends, which lost 2 bases and 7 bases, there was a span of 12 bases. This CDR3 region has 15 residues. Germline V gene sequence: CDR1 SGHTA, CDR2 FQGNSA. The CDR3 nucleotides read TGTGCCAGCAGCTTAAGGGGTTTGCGGAATTCACCCCTCCACTTT. Amino acid sequence: CASSLRGLRNSPLHF.

The chain uses TRBV4-2 and TRBJ1-6; D gene ambiguous. With 1 base removed from V and 3 bases from J, the gap between germline ends came to 7 bases. CDR1 is LGHNA and CDR2 is YNFKEQ in the germline V gene. This CDR3 has 15 amino acids. CDR3 protein: CASSQGQDYNSPLHF. CDR3 nucleotides: TGTGCCAGCAGCCAAGGTCAGGACTATAATTCACCCCTCCACTTT.

J is TRBJ2-7 and V is TRBV5-1, with 9 bases aligning to TRBD1. The CDR3 runs 12 residues. V was clipped by 4 bases and J by 5 bases; unmatched bases: 1. CDR1 and CDR2 from the germline V gene are SGHRS and YFSETQ. The CDR3 DNA follows: TGCGCCAGCAGCAGGGACAGGGACGAGCAGTACTTC. Its protein product is CASSRDRDEQYF.

The chain has TRBV18 and TRBJ1-1; 7 nucleotides align to TRBD1. V shed 5 bases and J 4 bases; nucleotides not matched to a gene: 10. Germline-derived CDR1 and CDR2 are KGHSH and LQKENI. The CDR3 loop spans 15 amino acids. CDR3 residues: CASSEKTGFITEAFF. CDR3 nucleotide sequence: TGTGCCAGCTCAGAGAAGACAGGGTTCATCACTGAAGCTTTCTTT.

This clone was seen a handful of times. V usage is TRBV29-1 and J usage is TRBJ1-1; weak D call: TRBD1 (6 bases). V lost 7 bases and J 7 bases, leaving 13 bases between the germline ends. The CDR3 runs to 11 residues. CDR1 SQVTM and CDR2 ANQGSEA come from the germline V gene. The DNA of the CDR3 is TGCAGCGGGAATGCAGGGGATGAAGCTTTCTTT. Translation: CSGNAGDEAFF.

The chain is built from TRBV27 and TRBJ1-2; possible D gene TRBD1, 6 bases. The CDR3 sequence is 14 residues long. Trimming shortened V by 2 bases and J by 4 bases, and 11 bases separated the two germline ends. Germline V gene data show CDR1 as MNHEY and CDR2 as SMNVEV (reference sequence). The CDR3 DNA reads as TGTGCCAGCAGTTTAAAGGGGGTGGGCTATGGCTACACCTTC. Amino acids: CASSLKGVGYGYTF.

The chain has TRBV4-3 and TRBJ1-5; possibly TRBD1 for D (6 bases). Trimming took 0 bases from V and 5 from J, leaving 11 bases between them. The CDR3 is 15 amino acids. Germline CDR1 and CDR2: LGHNA and YSLEER. The CDR3 sequence is CASSQEGDRHQPQHF. CDR3 coding DNA: TGCGCCAGCAGCCAAGAGGGCGACAGGCATCAGCCCCAGCATTTT.

The chain is built from TRBV5-1 and TRBJ2-7; no clear D gene. The CDR3 consists of 14 residues. Germline lookup yields CDR1 SGHRS and CDR2 YFSETQ. V lost 0 bases and J lost 5, with 12 bases in between. CDR3 coding DNA: TGCGCCAGCAGCTTGGCCACTCCGTCCGACGAGCAGTACTTC. Amino acid sequence: CASSLATPSDEQYF.